The source of this TCR beta chain is a study of CD8+ T cells in alopecia areata. This clone was detected a few times. The sample's treatment: oral pan-JAK inhibitor, 5-10 mg twice daily. As the sequencing template, cDNA was produced by extracting RNA and reverse transcribing it. Clones were read by immunoSEQ multiplex PCR, and TCRdb kept only the in-frame ones, dropping some. The sample records about 200,000 clones, approximately 38% being singletons. The V end lost 3 bases, the J end lost 2 bases, and 13 bases lay between the germline ends. The CDR3 runs 15 residues. Germline assignment: CDR1 SGHDN and CDR2 FVKESK.

The V gene is TRBV14, the J gene TRBJ1-2, with D perhaps TRBD1 (5 bases). This sample comprised CD4+ T cells sorted from blood, obtained between weeks 30 and 35, from a patient treated with tofacitinib. This TCR derives from a human donor with alopecia areata. CDR3 in DNA: TGTGCCAGCAGCCATAGTGGGGCGAAAAACTATGGCTACACCTTC. Protein: CASSHSGAKNYGYTF. Complete variable domain (other parts from reference TRBV14 and TRBJ1-2): EAGVTQFPSHSVIEKGQTVTLRCDPISGHDNLYWYRRVMGKEIKFLLHFVKESKQDESGMPNNRFLAERTGGTYSTLKVQPAELEDSGVYFCASSHSGAKNYGYTFGSGTRLTVV.